The clone carrying this TCR beta chain has a count of ten or more. The antigen is not known. The data originate from a study of T cell repertoires in cytomegalovirus infection. Study as a whole: Public signatures in TCR beta pointed to CMV infection and matching HLA type. Study-wide points: There were carriers of CMV plus the relevant HLA, and cumulative public TCR beta family frequency identified them. There were HLA-C-restricted CMV-specific TCR beta clonotypes dominating the ex vivo response.

TCRdb redid the calling of the reads with MiXCR, one entry per CDR3 protein. The sample contains 310,000 or so distinct CDR3 sequences, 20% to 25% of which appear only once. Germline V lookup: CDR1 SEHNR, CDR2 FQNEAQ (reference sequence). Trimming cost V 4 bases and J 5 bases, with 8 bases left between them. The CDR3 sequence is 12 residues long. The source is a human donor in good health (CMV status not recorded). Some clones in this sample may be carry-over from other donors' samples. The chain combines TRBV7-9 with TRBJ1-1, with unresolved D. This specimen consisted of cultured PBMCs, obtained from culture after CMV antigen stimulation. The CDR3 is CASSSALTEAFF. DNA of the CDR3: TGTGCCAGCAGCTCCGCCCTAACTGAAGCTTTCTTT.